A single sample gave rise to the 21 T cell receptor beta chains below, sequenced in a study. A single record per CDR3 protein comes from TCRdb applying MiXCR to the RT-PCR reads. The repertoire holds about 700,000 distinct CDR3 sequences, with over 12% as singletons. Sequencing input: memory CD4+ T cells from blood. The receptors come from a female donor in good health, serving as a healthy control.

This chain uses TRBV20-1 with TRBJ2-3, with TRBD2 matching over 7 bases. V was clipped by 3 bases and J by 1 base; unmatched bases: 7. The CDR3 is made up of 15 amino acids. The germline V gene encodes CDR1 DFQATT and CDR2 SNEGSKA (reference sequence). CDR3 coding DNA: TGCAGTGCTAGTGGGTGGCTAGCGGGCACAGATACGCAGTATTTT. It is translated as CSASGWLAGTDTQYF.

This clonotype has just a few counts. This rearrangement joins TRBV11-1 to TRBJ1-1; maybe TRBD1 (5 bases). The V gene's germline CDR1 is SGHAT and CDR2 FQDESV (reference sequence). The CDR3 covers 15 residues. V lost 5 bases and J lost 4, with 17 bases in between. The CDR3 DNA follows: TGTGCCAGCAGCCCCCGGACACCCCGGAGCACTGAAGCTTTCTTT. It codes for CASSPRTPRSTEAFF.

The chain is built from TRBV9 and TRBJ2-1; D not certain. The CDR3 loop spans 15 amino acids. From germline, CDR1 is SGDLS and CDR2 YYNGEE. Trimming shortened V by 0 bases and J by 1 base, and 8 bases separated the two germline ends. The CDR3 DNA follows: TGTGCCAGCAGCGTAGAGACTGATTCCTACAATGAGCAGTTCTTC. This encodes CASSVETDSYNEQFF.

V gene TRBV4-1 combines with J gene TRBJ2-6; possible D gene TRBD1, 6 bases. V gave up 6 bases and J gave up 0 bases, with 15 bases separating them. Germline CDR1 and CDR2: MGHRA and YSYEKL. The CDR3 covers 17 residues. CDR3 nucleotide sequence: TGCGCCAGCAGGCGGACAGTTAGCCCCTCTGGGGCCAACGTCCTGACTTTC. Encoded protein: CASRRTVSPSGANVLTF.

The chain combines TRBV7-2 with TRBJ2-1; 9 bases align to TRBD2. CDR3 length: 15 amino acids. With 2 bases clipped from V and 5 bases from J, the junction kept 4 bases outside the gene matches. The germline CDR1 and CDR2 sequences are SGHTA and FQGNSA. The CDR3 loop reads CASSLIAGADNEQFF. CDR3 sequence (DNA): TGTGCCAGCAGCTTAATAGCGGGAGCGGACAATGAGCAGTTCTTC. Based on the CDR3 plus reference TRBV7-2 and TRBJ2-1, the full variable domain is GAGVSQSPSNKVTEKGKDVELRCDPISGHTALYWYRQSLGQGLEFLIYFQGNSAPDKSGLPSDRFSAERTGGSVSTLTIQRTQQEDSAVYLCASSLIAGADNEQFFGPGTRLTVL.

This clonotype has more than one count but fewer than ten. The chain joins TRBV7-2 to TRBJ1-3; no definite D call. This CDR3 spans 16 amino acids. Trimming cost V 5 bases and J 1 base, with 15 bases left between them. CDR1 and CDR2 from the germline V gene are SGHTA and FQGNSA. CDR3 sequence: CASSTLVGWSGNTIYF. Written as DNA, the CDR3 is TGTGCCAGCAGCACACTTGTGGGTTGGTCTGGAAACACCATATATTTT. Based on the CDR3 plus reference TRBV7-2 and TRBJ1-3, the full variable domain is GAGVSQSPSNKVTEKGKDVELRCDPISGHTALYWYRQSLGQGLEFLIYFQGNSAPDKSGLPSDRFSAERTGGSVSTLTIQRTQQEDSAVYLCASSTLVGWSGNTIYFGEGSWLTVV.

This clonotype was recorded a few times. V is TRBV5-1 and J is TRBJ2-1, with D possibly being TRBD1 or TRBD2 (5 bases each). V shed 4 bases and J shed 12 bases, with 14 bases lying between them. Looked up from germline, CDR1 is SGHRS and CDR2 is YFSETQ. CDR3 length: 12 residues. CDR3 in amino acids: CASSEPGGGQFF. DNA of the CDR3: TGCGCCAGCAGCGAGCCGGGTGGGGGGCAGTTCTTC.

The table lists this clonotype with many counts. The V gene is TRBV6-5, the J gene TRBJ2-7, with TRBD1 as a possible D gene (6 bases). The germline V and J ends were trimmed by 5 bases and 4 bases, with 18 bases remaining between them. Germline V CDR1 and CDR2: MNHEY, SVGAGI. The CDR3 runs 15 residues. The CDR3 is CASSGRGGQGYEQYF. CDR3 DNA: TGTGCCAGCAGTGGCAGGGGTGGGCAGGGATACGAGCAGTACTTC.

The V and J genes are TRBV11-3 and TRBJ1-1, with D maybe TRBD1 (5 bases). This CDR3 spans 15 amino acids. Germline-derived CDR1 and CDR2 are SGHNT and YENEEA. V lost 0 bases and J lost 1, with 9 bases in between. The CDR3 here is CASSLDPGPNTEAFF. CDR3 sequence (DNA): TGTGCCAGCAGCTTAGATCCGGGACCGAACACTGAAGCTTTCTTT.

Many counts were recorded for this clonotype. This chain links TRBV29-1 with TRBJ1-2, with 8 bases lining up with TRBD1. Unmatched junction bases numbered 3, after V lost 0 bases and J lost 6 bases. The germline CDR1 and CDR2 sequences are SQVTM and ANQGSEA. This CDR3 comprises 13 residues. CDR3 protein: CSVEEGTGDGYTF. CDR3 nucleotides: TGCAGCGTTGAAGAGGGGACAGGAGATGGCTACACCTTC.

This clonotype was counted a few times. This chain links TRBV12-3 or TRBV12-4 with TRBJ2-3; TRBD2 agrees at 7 bases. V gave up 3 bases and J gave up 5 bases; unmatched junction bases: 8. The CDR3 consists of 15 residues. CDR3 in amino acids: CASSFSREWIDTQYF. As DNA, the CDR3 is TGTGCCAGCAGTTTTTCGCGGGAGTGGATAGATACGCAGTATTTT.

This chain uses TRBV5-1 with TRBJ1-3; the D is unclear. V dropped 2 bases and J dropped 0 bases, with 9 bases sitting between them. CDR1 is SGHRS, CDR2 YFSETQ, per germline. The CDR3 is made up of 15 amino acids. The CDR3 reads CASSFGLSSGNTIYF. The CDR3 DNA is TGCGCCAGCAGCTTTGGGCTCAGCTCTGGAAACACCATATATTTT.

This clonotype was counted between two and nine times. This chain joins TRBV6-5 and TRBJ1-1; D uncertain. CDR3 size: 13 residues. Germline CDR1 reads MNHEY; CDR2 reads SVGAGI. Trimming pared 6 bases from V and 4 bases from J, leaving 12 bases between. The CDR3 bases are TGTGCCAGCAGCAACAGCGGCAGCACTGAAGCTTTCTTT. This translates into CASSNSGSTEAFF.

This clonotype occurred a few times. The chain has TRBV4-3 and TRBJ2-7, with D tentatively TRBD1 (5 bases). Germline V gene data show CDR1 as LGHNA and CDR2 as YSLEER. The CDR3 has 16 amino acids. Trimming stripped 0 bases from V and 0 bases from J, with 12 bases between. CDR3 coding DNA: TGCGCCAGCAGCCAAGATCAGGGAACCCCCTCCTACGAGCAGTACTTC. It specifies CASSQDQGTPSYEQYF.

The chain recombines TRBV20-1 with TRBJ2-7, with 8 bases aligning to TRBD2. V lost 3 bases, J lost 3 bases, and 4 bases stayed unmatched. Germline V gene data show CDR1 as DFQATT and CDR2 as SNEGSKA (reference sequence). There are 13 residues in the CDR3. The CDR3 region is CSASGLALYEQYF. The CDR3 coding sequence is TGCAGTGCTAGTGGACTAGCCCTCTACGAGCAGTACTTC.

This clonotype was seen a few times. For the CDR3, the DNA is TGTGCCAGCAGCGCAGGGATCCAGCCCCAGCATTTT. Translating gives CASSAGIQPQHF. The J gene is TRBJ1-5, the V gene TRBV7-8; D is possibly TRBD1 (5 bases). Germline V gene lookup returns CDR1 SGHVS and CDR2 FQNEAQ. Trimming removed 5 bases at V and 7 bases at J, with 9 bases between. This CDR3 is built from 12 residues.

This clonotype has only a few counts. This rearrangement joins TRBV12-3 or TRBV12-4 to TRBJ2-3; possibly TRBD1 for D (5 bases). This CDR3 region has 16 residues. Between the trimmed V and J ends, which lost 0 bases and 1 base, there was a span of 11 bases. The CDR3 region has the DNA TGTGCCAGCAGTTTAGCGCTATTAGGGGGCACAGATACGCAGTATTTT. Its protein product is CASSLALLGGTDTQYF.

This clonotype was counted at least ten times. V usage is TRBV20-1 and J usage is TRBJ2-3; TRBD1 might be the D (5 bases). Deletions cut 0 bases from V and 8 bases from J, with 12 bases between. The CDR3 runs 13 residues. Germline V gene lookup returns CDR1 DFQATT and CDR2 SNEGSKA (reference sequence). The CDR3 nucleotides are TGCAGTGCTAGAGAACAGGCGCGAGCTACGCAGTATTTT. Translated: CSAREQARATQYF.

On this clonotype itself: This may come from a read error, since a much larger clone is one base off. V and J are TRBV6-5 and TRBJ2-5; 8 bases line up with TRBD1. Germline assignment: CDR1 MNHEY and CDR2 SVGAGI. The CDR3 has 15 amino acids. The CDR3 reads CASTYEQGAGKTQYF. As DNA, the CDR3 is TGTGCCAGCACTTACGAGCAGGGGGCAGGAAAGACCCAGTACTTC.

The V gene is TRBV20-1, the J gene TRBJ1-5, with D unresolved. Per the germline V gene, CDR1 is DFQATT and CDR2 is SNEGSKA (reference sequence). This CDR3 contains 13 residues. The ends were cut back, 6 bases at V and 0 bases at J, with 9 bases in the middle. This CDR3 is CSAGKHSNQPQHF. The CDR3, as DNA: TGCAGTGCGGGGAAACATAGCAATCAGCCCCAGCATTTT.

This clonotype showed up just a few times. The gene calls are TRBV29-1 and TRBJ1-2; TRBD1 might be the D (6 bases). V was trimmed by 7 bases and J by 4 bases, leaving 16 bases between them. The germline CDR1 and CDR2 sequences are SQVTM and ANQGSEA. The CDR3 runs 13 residues. The CDR3 loop is CSGTDRTSYGYTF. The CDR3 region has the DNA TGCAGCGGAACGGACAGAACGTCCTATGGCTACACCTTC.